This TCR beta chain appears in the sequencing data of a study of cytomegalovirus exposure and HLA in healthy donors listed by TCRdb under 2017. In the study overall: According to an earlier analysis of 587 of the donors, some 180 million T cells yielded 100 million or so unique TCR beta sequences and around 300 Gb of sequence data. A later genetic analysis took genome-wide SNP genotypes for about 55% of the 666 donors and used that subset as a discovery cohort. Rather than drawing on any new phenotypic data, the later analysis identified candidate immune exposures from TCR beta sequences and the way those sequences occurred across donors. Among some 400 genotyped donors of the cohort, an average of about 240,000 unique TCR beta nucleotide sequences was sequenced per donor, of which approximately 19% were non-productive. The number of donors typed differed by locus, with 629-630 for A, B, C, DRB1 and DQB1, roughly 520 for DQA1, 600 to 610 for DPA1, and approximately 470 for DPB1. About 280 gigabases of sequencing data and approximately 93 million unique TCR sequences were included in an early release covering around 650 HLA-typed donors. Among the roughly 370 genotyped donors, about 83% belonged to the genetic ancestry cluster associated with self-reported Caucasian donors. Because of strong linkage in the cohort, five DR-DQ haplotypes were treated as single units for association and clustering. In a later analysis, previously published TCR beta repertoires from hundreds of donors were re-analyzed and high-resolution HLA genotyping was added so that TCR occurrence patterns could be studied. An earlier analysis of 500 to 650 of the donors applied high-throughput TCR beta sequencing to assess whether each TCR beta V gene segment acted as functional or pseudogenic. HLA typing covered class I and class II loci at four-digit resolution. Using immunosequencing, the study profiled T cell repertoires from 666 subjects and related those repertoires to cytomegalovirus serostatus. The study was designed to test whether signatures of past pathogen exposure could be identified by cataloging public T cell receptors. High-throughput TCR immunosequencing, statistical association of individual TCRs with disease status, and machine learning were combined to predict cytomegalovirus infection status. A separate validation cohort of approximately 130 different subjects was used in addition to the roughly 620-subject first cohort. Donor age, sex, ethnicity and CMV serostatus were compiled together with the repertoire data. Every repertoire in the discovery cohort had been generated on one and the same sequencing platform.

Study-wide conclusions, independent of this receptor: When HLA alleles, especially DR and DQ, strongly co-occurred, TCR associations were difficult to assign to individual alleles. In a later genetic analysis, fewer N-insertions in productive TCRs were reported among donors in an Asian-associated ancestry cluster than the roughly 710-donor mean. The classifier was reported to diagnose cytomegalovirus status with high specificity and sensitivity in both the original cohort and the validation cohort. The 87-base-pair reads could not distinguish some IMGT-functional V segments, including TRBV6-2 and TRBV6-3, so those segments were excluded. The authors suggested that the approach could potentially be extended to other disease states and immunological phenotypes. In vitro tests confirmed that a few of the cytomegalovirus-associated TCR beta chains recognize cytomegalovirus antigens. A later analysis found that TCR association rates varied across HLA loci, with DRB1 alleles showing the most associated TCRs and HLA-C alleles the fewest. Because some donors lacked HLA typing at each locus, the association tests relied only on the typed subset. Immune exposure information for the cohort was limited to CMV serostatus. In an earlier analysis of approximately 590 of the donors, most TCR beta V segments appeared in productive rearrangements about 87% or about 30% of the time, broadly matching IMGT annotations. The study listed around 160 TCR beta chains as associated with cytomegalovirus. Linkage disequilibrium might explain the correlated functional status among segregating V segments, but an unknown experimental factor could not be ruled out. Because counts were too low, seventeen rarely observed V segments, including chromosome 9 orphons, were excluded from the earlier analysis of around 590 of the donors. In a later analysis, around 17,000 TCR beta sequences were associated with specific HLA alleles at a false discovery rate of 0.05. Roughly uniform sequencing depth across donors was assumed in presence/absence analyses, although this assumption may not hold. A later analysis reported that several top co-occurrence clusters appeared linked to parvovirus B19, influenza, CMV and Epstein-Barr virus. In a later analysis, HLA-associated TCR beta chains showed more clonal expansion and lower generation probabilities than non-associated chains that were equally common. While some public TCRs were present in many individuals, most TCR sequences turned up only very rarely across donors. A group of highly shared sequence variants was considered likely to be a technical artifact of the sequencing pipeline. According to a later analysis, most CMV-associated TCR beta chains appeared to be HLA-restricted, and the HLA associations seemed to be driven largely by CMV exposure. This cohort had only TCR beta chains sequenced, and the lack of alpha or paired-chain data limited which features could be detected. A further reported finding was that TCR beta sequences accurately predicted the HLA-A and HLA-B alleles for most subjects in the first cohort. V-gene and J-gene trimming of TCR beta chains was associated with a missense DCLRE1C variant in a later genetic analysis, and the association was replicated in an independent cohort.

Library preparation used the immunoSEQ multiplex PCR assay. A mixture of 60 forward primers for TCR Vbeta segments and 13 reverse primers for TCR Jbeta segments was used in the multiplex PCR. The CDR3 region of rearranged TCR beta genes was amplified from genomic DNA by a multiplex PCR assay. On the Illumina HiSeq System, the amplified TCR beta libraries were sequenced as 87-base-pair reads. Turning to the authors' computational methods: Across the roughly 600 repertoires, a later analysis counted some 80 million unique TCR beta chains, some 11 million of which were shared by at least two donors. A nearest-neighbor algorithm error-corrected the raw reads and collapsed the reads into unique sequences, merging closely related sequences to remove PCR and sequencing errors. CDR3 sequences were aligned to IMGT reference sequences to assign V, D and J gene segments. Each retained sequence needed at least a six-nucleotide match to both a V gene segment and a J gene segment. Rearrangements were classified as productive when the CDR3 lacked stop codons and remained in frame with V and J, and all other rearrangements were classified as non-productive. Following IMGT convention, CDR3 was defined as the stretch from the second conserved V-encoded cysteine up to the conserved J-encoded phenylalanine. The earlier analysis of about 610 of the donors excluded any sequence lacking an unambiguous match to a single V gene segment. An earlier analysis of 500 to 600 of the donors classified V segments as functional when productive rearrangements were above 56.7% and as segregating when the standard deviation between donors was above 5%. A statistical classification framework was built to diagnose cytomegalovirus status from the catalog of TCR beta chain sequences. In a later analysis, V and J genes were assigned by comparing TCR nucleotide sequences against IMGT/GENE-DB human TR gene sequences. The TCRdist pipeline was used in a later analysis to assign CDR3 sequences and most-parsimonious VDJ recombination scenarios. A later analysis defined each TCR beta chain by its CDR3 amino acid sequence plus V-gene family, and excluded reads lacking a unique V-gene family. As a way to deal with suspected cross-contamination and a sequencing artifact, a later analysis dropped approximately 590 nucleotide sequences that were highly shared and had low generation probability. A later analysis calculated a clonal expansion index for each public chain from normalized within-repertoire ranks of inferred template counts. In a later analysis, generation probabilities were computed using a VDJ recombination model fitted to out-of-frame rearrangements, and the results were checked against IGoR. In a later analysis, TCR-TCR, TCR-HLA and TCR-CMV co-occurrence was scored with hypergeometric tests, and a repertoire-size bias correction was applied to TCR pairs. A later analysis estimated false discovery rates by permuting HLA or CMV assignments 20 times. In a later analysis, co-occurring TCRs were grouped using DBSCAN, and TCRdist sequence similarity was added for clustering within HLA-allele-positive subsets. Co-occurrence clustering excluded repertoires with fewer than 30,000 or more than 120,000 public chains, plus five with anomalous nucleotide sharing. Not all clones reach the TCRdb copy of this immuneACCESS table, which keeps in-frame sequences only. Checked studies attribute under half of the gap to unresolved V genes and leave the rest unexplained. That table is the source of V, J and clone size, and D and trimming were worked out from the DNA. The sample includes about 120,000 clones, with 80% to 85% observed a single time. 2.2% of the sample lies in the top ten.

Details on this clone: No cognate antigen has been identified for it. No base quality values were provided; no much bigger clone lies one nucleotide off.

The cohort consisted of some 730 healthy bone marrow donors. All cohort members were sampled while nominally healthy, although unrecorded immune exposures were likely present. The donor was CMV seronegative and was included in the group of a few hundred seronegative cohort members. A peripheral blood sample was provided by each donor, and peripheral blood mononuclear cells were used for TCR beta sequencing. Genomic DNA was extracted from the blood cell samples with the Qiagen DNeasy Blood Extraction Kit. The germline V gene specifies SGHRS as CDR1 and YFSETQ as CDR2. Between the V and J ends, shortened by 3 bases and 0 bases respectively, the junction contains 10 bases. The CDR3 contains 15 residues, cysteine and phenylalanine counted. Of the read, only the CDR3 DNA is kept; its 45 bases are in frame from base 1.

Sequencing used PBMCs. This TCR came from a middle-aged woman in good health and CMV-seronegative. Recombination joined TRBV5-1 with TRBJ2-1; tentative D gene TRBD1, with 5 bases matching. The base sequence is TGCGCCAGCAGCTCCGACAGCCGCTCCTACAATGAGCAGTTCTTC. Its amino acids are CASSSDSRSYNEQFF.